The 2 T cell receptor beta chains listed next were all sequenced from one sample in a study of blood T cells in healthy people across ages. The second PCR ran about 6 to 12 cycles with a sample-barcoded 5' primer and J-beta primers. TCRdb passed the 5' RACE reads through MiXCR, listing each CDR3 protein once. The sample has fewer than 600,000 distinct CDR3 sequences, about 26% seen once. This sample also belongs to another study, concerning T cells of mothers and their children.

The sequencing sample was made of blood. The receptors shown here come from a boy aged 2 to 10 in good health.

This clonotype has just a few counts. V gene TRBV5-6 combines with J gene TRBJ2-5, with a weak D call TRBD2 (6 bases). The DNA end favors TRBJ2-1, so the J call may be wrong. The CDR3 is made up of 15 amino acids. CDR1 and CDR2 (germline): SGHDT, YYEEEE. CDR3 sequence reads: CASSLVEGELVGQFF. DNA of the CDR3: TGTGCCAGCAGCTTGGTGGAGGGCGAGCTGGTAGGGCAGTTCTTC.

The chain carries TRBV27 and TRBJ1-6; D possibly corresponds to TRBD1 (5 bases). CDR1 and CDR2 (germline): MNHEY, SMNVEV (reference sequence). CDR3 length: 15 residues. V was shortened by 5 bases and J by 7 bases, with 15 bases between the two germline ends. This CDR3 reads CASSRQSPTNSPLHF. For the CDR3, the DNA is TGTGCCAGCAGTCGACAGTCCCCAACCAATTCACCCCTCCACTTT.